The rows below give T cell receptor beta chains drawn from one sample of a study of identical twins. TCRdb itself ran the 5' RACE reads through MiXCR, one entry per CDR3 protein. The repertoire holds under 300,000 distinct CDR3 sequences, with over 11% as singletons. The sample was memory (CD45RO+) T cells sorted from blood. These receptors came from a woman under 30 in good health. The CDR3 runs from the conserved cysteine through the conserved F or W. Each record gives: clone size, D gene, CDR3 length, V gene, J gene, CDR3 protein, CDR3 DNA. A D gene is named only where the DNA matches it firmly. Size is stated for part of the rows, as once, few or many counts, or as a class when the clone is expanded.

clone size: many
D gene: NA
CDR3 length: 13
V gene: TRBV6-5
J gene: TRBJ1-1
CDR3 protein: CASSYQGNTEAFF
CDR3 DNA: TGTGCCAGCAGTTACCAGGGGAACACTGAAGCTTTCTTT

clone size: few
D gene: TRBD1
CDR3 length: 14
V gene: TRBV5-1
J gene: TRBJ2-1
CDR3 protein: CASSLESGGLEQFF
CDR3 DNA: TGCGCCAGCAGCTTGGAGTCAGGGGGCCTTGAGCAGTTCTTC

clone size: NA
D gene: TRBD1
CDR3 length: 15
V gene: TRBV6-1
J gene: TRBJ1-2
CDR3 protein: CASSDQGAPPYGYTF
CDR3 DNA: TGTGCCAGCAGTGACCAGGGGGCGCCTCCTTATGGCTACACCTTC

clone size: few
D gene: TRBD1
CDR3 length: 17
V gene: TRBV20-1
J gene: TRBJ2-2
CDR3 protein: CSARDSGQGRGTGELFF
CDR3 DNA: TGCAGTGCTAGAGACTCGGGACAGGGAAGAGGCACCGGGGAGCTGTTTTTT

clone size: few
D gene: NA
CDR3 length: 13
V gene: TRBV12-3/TRBV12-4
J gene: TRBJ1-2
CDR3 protein: CASSLRGTEGYTF
CDR3 DNA: TGTGCCAGCAGTTTAAGGGGCACGGAGGGCTACACCTTC

clone size: NA
D gene: TRBD2
CDR3 length: 14
V gene: TRBV27
J gene: TRBJ2-7
CDR3 protein: CASSFLSSGGLQYF
CDR3 DNA: TGTGCCAGCAGTTTCTTGTCTAGCGGGGGTCTGCAGTACTTC

clone size: few
D gene: NA
CDR3 length: 13
V gene: TRBV7-9
J gene: TRBJ1-6
CDR3 protein: CASSFHGGSPLHF
CDR3 DNA: TGTGCCAGCAGCTTCCATGGGGGATCACCCCTCCACTTT

clone size: NA
D gene: TRBD1
CDR3 length: 15
V gene: TRBV29-1
J gene: TRBJ1-1
CDR3 protein: CSVENRGPGSTEAFF
CDR3 DNA: TGCAGCGTTGAGAACAGGGGGCCCGGTAGCACTGAAGCTTTCTTT

clone size: few
D gene: TRBD2
CDR3 length: 15
V gene: TRBV20-1
J gene: TRBJ2-7
CDR3 protein: CSATLAGGPRGEQYF
CDR3 DNA: TGCAGTGCTACCCTAGCGGGAGGGCCGCGCGGCGAGCAGTACTTC

clone size: few
D gene: NA
CDR3 length: 14
V gene: TRBV5-1
J gene: TRBJ1-1
CDR3 protein: CASSLAPVGTEAFF
CDR3 DNA: TGCGCCAGCAGCTTGGCCCCCGTAGGCACTGAAGCTTTCTTT